The sample holds many counts of the clone carrying this T cell receptor beta chain. The antigen is unknown. This CDR3 has 12 amino acids. Trimming removed 7 bases at V and 7 bases at J, with 13 bases between. The sample comes from a study of identical twins. Overall study findings and caveats: Carriage of fewer insertions was seen in abundant cord blood beta clonotypes, whereas memory repertoires showed none.

TCRdb processed the 5' RACE reads anew with MiXCR; each CDR3 protein has one entry. The data contain fewer than 900,000 distinct CDR3 sequences, 21% of them singletons. These data are also associated with another study on T cells expressing NK-cell markers. Per that study: Several of the experiments relied on an anti-gamma-delta TCR antibody so that only alpha-beta TCR T cells were sorted.

Material for sequencing was PBMCs. The source of this sequence is a woman in her late teens or twenties in good health. This chain links TRBV12-3 or TRBV12-4 with TRBJ1-2; the D gene is possibly TRBD1 (6 bases). The CDR3 here is CASNTGRTGYTF. The DNA for the CDR3 is TGTGCCAGCAATACAGGGAGGACTGGCTACACCTTC.